This T cell receptor (beta chain) was recovered during a study of blood T cell repertoires in COVID-19. The wider study: Nucleic acid was either cDNA or gDNA, and it came from T cells, B-cell-depleted T cells, or PBMCs.

Original handling: Reference gene primer amplification in the assay estimated nucleated cell counts. TCRdb's copy holds only in-frame clones and misses some; the assay was immunoSEQ multiplex PCR. Clonal size and the V and J genes are those of that table, whereas D and trimming came from the DNA. The repertoire holds some 45,000 clones, around 90% seen once, with approximately 11% in the top ten. This receptor was taken from a human donor with active COVID-19. The donor label of this sample is uncertain. The source material was peripheral blood.

For the CDR3, the DNA is TGTGCCAGCAGCTCCAGTATGAACACTGAAGCTTTCTTT. It translates to CASSSSMNTEAFF. This chain connects TRBV14 to TRBJ1-1; D not certain. Germline loops: CDR1 SGHDN, CDR2 FVKESK. This CDR3 is 13 amino acids long. V shed 5 bases and J shed 0 bases, with 7 bases lying between them.